A single sample gave rise to the 7 T cell receptor beta chains below, sequenced in a study of cytomegalovirus exposure and HLA in healthy donors (dated by TCRdb to the late 2010s). The receptor library was made with the immunoSEQ multiplex PCR assay. Here the immuneACCESS table is served through TCRdb, limited to in-frame sequences with V and J called. Missing clones are a known gap in these copies; in checked studies unresolved V genes cover under half, and the rest lacks a known reason. The sample data list some 110,000 clones, and about 87% of these were observed just once. The ten largest clones represent 1.5% to 2% of the sample. Sample: PBMCs. The receptors come from a young man in good health and CMV-seronegative.

V gene TRBV30 combines with J gene TRBJ1-1, with a tentative D call TRBD1 (5 bases). The germline gives CDR1 GTSNPN, CDR2 SVGIG (reference sequence). The V end lost 4 bases, the J end lost 5 bases, and 11 bases lay between the germline ends. The length of the CDR3 is 12 residues. The CDR3 reads CAWNAGRTEAFF. DNA of the CDR3: TGTGCCTGGAACGCAGGGCGGACTGAAGCTTTCTTT.

The chain employs TRBV7-9 and TRBJ1-6; 12 bases agree with TRBD1. Germline loops: CDR1 SEHNR, CDR2 FQNEAQ (reference sequence). The CDR3 consists of 16 residues. The ends lost 3 bases at V and 7 bases at J; junction bases unmatched: 4. CDR3 sequence: CASSFRGQGANSPLHF. For the CDR3, the DNA is TGTGCCAGCAGCTTTCGGGGACAGGGGGCGAATTCACCCCTCCACTTT.

The chain is built from TRBV4-1 and TRBJ2-1; 10 positions agree with TRBD2. CDR1 and CDR2 from the germline V gene are MGHRA and YSYEKL. The CDR3 is 19 residues long. Germline trimming cut 2 bases from V and 1 base from J; bases unmatched to any gene: 11. CDR3 region: CASSQTLAGAPDSYNEQFF. The CDR3 DNA reads TGCGCCAGCAGCCAAACCCTAGCGGGGGCGCCCGATTCCTACAATGAGCAGTTCTTC.

The CDR3 spells CASSFGQGLYNEQFF. CDR3 bases: TGTGCCAGCAGTTTTGGTCAGGGGCTTTACAATGAGCAGTTCTTC. The V gene is TRBV28, the J gene TRBJ2-1; TRBD1 might be the D (6 bases). V gave up 3 bases and J gave up 4 bases, with 13 bases separating them. Germline V gene lookup returns CDR1 MDHEN and CDR2 SYDVKM. CDR3 length: 15 residues.

As DNA, the CDR3 is TGTGCCAGCAGTCGCGAGGCTAGCGGGGGAGTAGAGCAGTTCTTC. As protein: CASSREASGGVEQFF. The chain employs TRBV6-4 and TRBJ2-1; TRBD2 matches at 10 bases. J was trimmed by 10 bases and V by 5 bases; bases with no gene match: 11. Germline V gene lookup returns CDR1 MRHNA and CDR2 SNTAGT. This CDR3 comprises 15 residues.

This chain connects TRBV28 to TRBJ2-7; TRBD1 agrees at 7 bases. The CDR3 has 17 residues. Germline loops: CDR1 MDHEN, CDR2 SYDVKM. V trimming: 4 bases; J trimming: 2 bases; junction bases outside the gene matches: 14. CDR3 nucleotide sequence: TGTGCCAGCAGTTCTGACAGGGTAGGGGACCTCACCTACGAGCAGTACTTC. It encodes CASSSDRVGDLTYEQYF.

The chain joins TRBV7-6 to TRBJ2-1, with 7 nucleotides matching TRBD2. V gave up 6 bases and J gave up 7 bases; unmatched junction bases: 9. The CDR3 contains 14 residues. The germline V gene has CDR1 SGHVS and CDR2 FNYEAQ. The CDR3 coding sequence is TGTGCCAGCAGTTTGGGAGGGATCTATAATGAGCAGTTCTTC. Residues: CASSLGGIYNEQFF.